The present T cell receptor (beta chain) was sequenced within a study of CD8 T cells in Susac syndrome. Study summary: When blood was drawn, patients with Susac syndrome were on intravenous immunoglobulin alone, on corticosteroids, or therapy-naive.

Concerning this clonotype itself: Its antigen remains unidentified.

The RNA input was about 0.5 to 1 ug, and it was reverse transcribed with random hexamers. MiXCR, applied by TCRdb to the immunoSEQ multiplex PCR reads, yields one record per CDR3 protein. The sample holds about 240,000 distinct CDR3 sequences, 96% seen once. The study's findings and limits: The CD4+ T cell repertoires, which came from Susac syndrome patients, showed no sign of clonal expansion.

CD8+ and CD4+ blood T cells underwent TCR beta sequencing. The receptor's source is a human donor with Susac syndrome. Sequenced: CD4+ T cells from PBMCs.

CDR3 sequence reads: CASVSGGGANVLTF. As DNA, the CDR3 is TGTGCCAGCGTATCGGGCGGTGGGGCCAACGTCCTGACTTTC. V usage is TRBV2 and J usage is TRBJ2-6; D is unresolved. The CDR3 totals 14 residues. V lost 8 bases, J lost 3 bases, and 11 bases lay in between. The germline V gene encodes CDR1 SNHLY and CDR2 FYNNEI.